A selection of T cell receptor beta chains follows, all from one sample in a study of blood T cell repertoires in COVID-19. Data came from immunoSEQ multiplex PCR; TCRdb stores just in-frame clones and leaves some out. The table records 180,000 or so clones, 60% to 85% of them present only once. The sample was peripheral blood. Receptor source: a woman aged 45 to 65 with active or convalescent COVID-19. Each CDR3 is given without its conserved first and last residue. Clone size appears in some rows only: once, few, many, or a class for an expanded clone.

CDR3 protein | V gene | CDR3 length | J gene | clone size
ATSRGALGYNSPLH | TRBV15 | 14 | TRBJ1-6 | few
ASSGTAFSNQPQH | TRBV2 | 13 | TRBJ1-5 | -
ACAGGTPTNEKLF | TRBV30 | 13 | TRBJ1-4 | -
AISESGGNYGYT | TRBV10-3 | 12 | TRBJ1-2 | -
ASRAWGGASTDTQY | TRBV7-8 | 14 | TRBJ2-3 | -
ASRKQGANTEAF | TRBV13 | 12 | TRBJ1-1 | medium-sized
ASSRVTGSSYGYT | TRBV9 | 13 | TRBJ1-2 | -
ASSLPGGSNTEAF | TRBV5-4 | 13 | TRBJ1-1 | few
ASSQTYLYDGQY | TRBV23-1 | 12 | TRBJ2-7 | -
ASSISGQGASGNTIY | TRBV19 | 15 | TRBJ1-3 | -
ASSVQGSSGNTIY | TRBV7-2 | 13 | TRBJ1-3 | -
ASSADRGLTGELF | TRBV7-9 | 13 | TRBJ2-2 | -
ATRSGANTGELF | TRBV24-1 | 12 | TRBJ2-2 | -
SVEDGEGGGPRGGYT | TRBV29-1 | 15 | TRBJ1-2 | few
AWSVPGAVSSYNEQF | TRBV30 | 15 | TRBJ2-1 | -
ASSWTGQETQY | TRBV7-2 | 11 | TRBJ2-5 | -
ASSPQGAGRNSPLH | TRBV5-1 | 14 | TRBJ1-6 | -
ASSVGEGGSMNTEAF | TRBV9 | 15 | TRBJ1-1 | few
ASSQTTGGAGNTIY | TRBV4-3 | 14 | TRBJ1-3 | -
ASSDSAGGPDTQY | TRBV6-4 | 13 | TRBJ2-3 | -
ASSPGQGLNTEAF | TRBV9 | 13 | TRBJ1-1 | -
ASRRTAVEAF | TRBV19 | 10 | TRBJ1-1 | -
ASSRGVSGNTIY | TRBV7-2 | 12 | TRBJ1-3 | -
ASSPGPRDTEAF | TRBV7-2 | 12 | TRBJ1-1 | -
AWTPQVTEKLF | TRBV30 | 11 | TRBJ1-4 | -
ASSRGASGNTGELF | TRBV7-2 | 14 | TRBJ2-2 | -
ASSLQGYEQY | TRBV18 | 10 | TRBJ2-7 | -
ASSPGPRGYEQY | TRBV18 | 12 | TRBJ2-7 | -
ASRGTGGRQGYT | TRBV2 | 12 | TRBJ1-2 | -
ASSQMGRENYGYT | TRBV14 | 13 | TRBJ1-2 | -
ASSQDRDSSGANVLT | TRBV4-1 | 15 | TRBJ2-6 | -